The 22 T cell receptor beta chains in this list originate from one sample, sequenced in a study of blood T cell repertoires in COVID-19. Produced via immunoSEQ multiplex PCR; TCRdb's table is partial and in-frame only. The table records about 190,000 clones, around 87% of them present only once. The source material was PBMCs or T cells enriched from blood (not recorded which). These receptors all come from a woman in her forties in a cohort exposed to, infected with or recovered from COVID-19 (not recorded which).

This clone was observed a few times. V is TRBV5-1 and J is TRBJ2-1; the match to TRBD1 covers 8 bases. The V gene end was trimmed by 1 base and the J gene end by 6 bases; junction bases not matched to a gene: 6. Germline CDR1 reads SGHRS; CDR2 reads YFSETQ. The CDR3 loop spans 15 amino acids. The CDR3 coding sequence is TGCGCCAGCAGCTTGTCGGAGACAGGGGCCAATGAGCAGTTCTTC. Amino acid sequence: CASSLSETGANEQFF. The whole variable domain, remainder taken from reference TRBV5-1 and TRBJ2-1, is KAGVTQTPRYLIKTRGQQVTLSCSPISGHRSVSWYQQTPGQGLQFLFEYFSETQRNKGNFPGRFSGRQFSNSRSEMNVSTLELGDSALYLCASSLSETGANEQFFGPGTRLTVL.

In nucleotides, the CDR3 is TGTGCCTCCGCGGTCTCAACTAATGAAAAACTGTTTTTT. Its protein is CASAVSTNEKLFF. The V and J genes are TRBV10-3 and TRBJ1-4; D ambiguous. This CDR3 has 13 residues. The V gene lost 11 bases and the J gene lost 0 bases, with 10 bases spanning the gap. Germline V CDR1 and CDR2: ENHRY, SYGVKD.

This clone has a single count. This chain connects TRBV7-9 to TRBJ1-2; possibly TRBD1 for D (5 bases). The CDR3 totals 12 residues. CDR1 and CDR2 from the germline V gene are SEHNR and FQNEAQ (reference sequence). V shed 0 bases and J shed 6 bases, with 5 bases lying between them. CDR3 in DNA: TGTGCCAGCAGCTTAGCCAGGGATGGCTACACCTTC. Amino acid sequence: CASSLARDGYTF.

The chain employs TRBV5-1 and TRBJ2-2, with D maybe TRBD1 (6 bases). The CDR3 consists of 19 residues. Germline V gene sequence: CDR1 SGHRS, CDR2 YFSETQ. V was cut by 0 bases and J by 1 base, with 19 bases left in between. The CDR3 DNA reads as TGCGCCAGCAGCTTGGAGGTGGAATGGGACACAGAGAACACCGGGGAGCTGTTTTTT. Its translation: CASSLEVEWDTENTGELFF.

V and J are TRBV4-2 and TRBJ1-4; tentative D call: TRBD1 (5 bases). Germline lookup yields CDR1 LGHNA and CDR2 YNFKEQ. There are 16 residues in the CDR3. Trimming took 0 bases from V and 8 from J, leaving 16 bases between them. The CDR3 is CASSQEGQGTKEKLFF. The CDR3 DNA reads as TGTGCCAGCAGCCAAGAGGGCCAGGGAACAAAGGAAAAACTGTTTTTT.

This rearrangement joins TRBV3-1 (or the pseudogene TRBV3-2) to TRBJ2-7; 11 positions agree with TRBD2. The CDR3 extends over 17 amino acids. Germline V gene data show CDR1 as LGHDT and CDR2 as YNNKEL (reference sequence). V shed 4 bases and J 0 bases; nucleotides not matched to a gene: 8. DNA for the CDR3: TGTGCCAGCAGCCCCGGGACTAGCGGATTACTCTCCTACGAGCAGTACTTC. It specifies CASSPGTSGLLSYEQYF.

The V and J genes are TRBV5-5 and TRBJ2-3, with a weak D call TRBD1 (7 bases). V was pared by 3 bases and J by 2 bases, with 16 bases between. Per the germline V gene, CDR1 is SGHKS and CDR2 is YYEKEE (reference sequence). This CDR3 comprises 16 residues. The CDR3: CASSSRGAQNTDTQYF. The CDR3 DNA sequence: TGTGCCAGCAGCTCCAGGGGGGCCCAGAACACAGATACGCAGTATTTT.

The J gene is TRBJ1-1, the V gene TRBV7-8; unclear D gene. Looked up from germline, CDR1 is SGHVS and CDR2 is FQNEAQ. There are 15 residues in the CDR3. V was shortened by 4 bases and J by 0 bases, with 12 bases between the two germline ends. CDR3 bases: TGTGCCAGCAGCTACTCAGCAGGTATGAACACTGAAGCTTTCTTT. Its translation: CASSYSAGMNTEAFF.

This CDR3 is CSELPGDTDTQYF. CDR3 bases: TGCAGTGAGTTACCGGGGGACACAGATACGCAGTATTTT. The rearrangement joins TRBV29-1 to TRBJ2-3; weak D call: TRBD2 (6 bases). CDR1 SQVTM and CDR2 ANQGSEA come from the germline V gene. The CDR3 loop spans 13 amino acids.

This chain connects TRBV7-6 to TRBJ1-1, with TRBD1 matching 7 bases. Trimming took 6 bases from V and 6 from J; bases not matched to a gene: 16. This CDR3 region has 16 residues. Germline V lookup: CDR1 SGHVS, CDR2 FNYEAQ. CDR3 in DNA: TGTGCCAGCAGTTCAAACCTACAGGGGATGGATTCTGAAGCTTTCTTT. It specifies CASSSNLQGMDSEAFF.

This clone was counted a single time. The V call is TRBV11-2, the J call TRBJ1-1; no firm D call. Per the germline V gene, CDR1 is SGHAT and CDR2 is FQNNGV. V shed 2 bases and J shed 6 bases, with 10 bases lying between them. The CDR3 runs to 13 residues. CDR3 coding DNA: TGTGCCAGCAGCTTAAACCGGTTAGCTGAAGCTTTCTTT. It is translated as CASSLNRLAEAFF.

The chain recombines TRBV11-3 with TRBJ2-1, with 9 bases lining up with TRBD2. The CDR3 totals 15 residues. The V segment lost 4 bases and the J segment 1 base; nucleotides outside the gene matches: 2. Germline assignment: CDR1 SGHNT and CDR2 YENEEA. For the CDR3, the DNA is TGTGCCAGCAGCTACCTAGCGGGATCCTACAATGAGCAGTTCTTC. Residues: CASSYLAGSYNEQFF.

The chain links TRBV5-5 to TRBJ2-7; TRBD1 matches 7 bases. Germline values: CDR1 SGHKS, CDR2 YYEKEE (reference sequence). CDR3 length equals 17 residues. Trimming cost V 0 bases and J 0 bases; bases outside gene matches: 9. Written as DNA, the CDR3 is TGTGCCAGCAGCTTGGCGGGACAGAGGGGGAGCTCCTACGAGCAGTACTTC. Translation gives CASSLAGQRGSSYEQYF. Full variable domain (missing parts from reference TRBV5-5 and TRBJ2-7): DAGVTQSPTHLIKTRGQQVTLRCSPISGHKSVSWYQQVLGQGPQFIFQYYEKEERGRGNFPDRFSARQFPNYSSELNVNALLLGDSALYLCASSLAGQRGSSYEQYFGPGTRLTVT.

Comments on this clone: Compared with germline, one end of the junction differs, possibly owing to a read error. The CDR3 nucleotides read TGTGCCACCAGCAGAGATGACAGGGAACTGTTTTTT. Its translation: CATSRDDRELFF. This chain joins TRBV15 and TRBJ2-2, with 7 bases that match TRBD1. This CDR3 spans 12 amino acids. Germline CDR1 is LNHNV and CDR2 is YYDKDF (reference sequence). Supplemented by reference TRBV15 and TRBJ2-2, the full variable domain reads DAMVIQNPRYQVTQFGKPVTLSCSQTLNHNVMYWYQQKSSQAPKLLFHYYDKDFNNEADTPDNFQSRRPNTSFCFLDIRSPGLGDTAMYLCATSRDDRELFFGEGSRLTVL.

The chain recombines TRBV9 with TRBJ2-7, with 10 bases identical to TRBD2. Germline CDR1 and CDR2: SGDLS and YYNGEE. V shed 3 bases and J 0 bases; nucleotides not matched to a gene: 9. The CDR3 totals 17 residues. This CDR3 reads CASSAGSSGGYSYEQYF. CDR3 nucleotides: TGTGCCAGCAGCGCCGGATCTAGCGGGGGCTACTCCTACGAGCAGTACTTC. Full variable domain (missing parts from reference TRBV9 and TRBJ2-7): DSGVTQTPKHLITATGQRVTLRCSPRSGDLSVYWYQQSLDQGLQFLIQYYNGEERAKGNILERFSAQQFPDLHSELNLSSLELGDSALYFCASSAGSSGGYSYEQYFGPGTRLTVT.

The gene calls are TRBV4-2 and TRBJ2-7, with TRBD2 matching 12 bases. The CDR3 has 17 residues. Germline lookup yields CDR1 LGHNA and CDR2 YNFKEQ. V dropped 0 bases and J dropped 3; count of bases not matched to a gene: 6. This CDR3 reads CASSQEPQTSGGYEQYF. The CDR3 region has the DNA TGTGCCAGCAGCCAAGAGCCTCAGACTAGCGGGGGCTACGAGCAGTACTTC.

This clone has only one observation. The J gene is TRBJ2-4, the V gene TRBV7-9, with 7 positions matching TRBD1. The length of the CDR3 is 15 residues. V dropped 5 bases and J dropped 2; count of bases not matched to a gene: 6. CDR1 is SEHNR and CDR2 is FQNEAQ in the germline V gene (reference sequence). The CDR3 spells CASSKDRVSKNIQYF. CDR3 DNA: TGTGCCAGCAGCAAAGACAGGGTGTCCAAAAACATTCAGTACTTC.

This clone was counted once. This sequence joins TRBV7-8 and TRBJ2-5; 10 nucleotides match TRBD2. In germline, CDR1 is SGHVS, CDR2 FQNEAQ. After removal of 1 base from V and 5 bases from J, the junction contained 4 bases not matched to a gene. This CDR3 is 15 amino acids long. CDR3 nucleotide sequence: TGTGCCAGCAGCTTAGAGCGGGGGGGCGTGGAGACCCAGTACTTC. Translating gives CASSLERGGVETQYF. Full variable domain (missing parts from reference TRBV7-8 and TRBJ2-5): GAGVSQSPRYKVAKRGQDVALRCDPISGHVSLFWYQQALGQGPEFLTYFQNEAQLDKSGLPSDRFFAERPEGSVSTLKIQRTQQEDSAVYLCASSLERGGVETQYFGPGTRLLVL.

The chain uses TRBV4-3 and TRBJ2-1; 8 nucleotides agree with TRBD2. Trimming cost V 2 bases and J 0 bases; bases outside gene matches: 15. The CDR3 is made up of 20 amino acids. Germline V lookup: CDR1 LGHNA, CDR2 YSLEER. In nucleotides, the CDR3 is TGCGCCAGCAGCCAACAGCGGGAGAAAGGGGGGTCTGGCTCCTACAATGAGCAGTTCTTC. Its protein product is CASSQQREKGGSGSYNEQFF.

The V call is TRBV19, the J call TRBJ1-2, with 8 bases lining up with TRBD1. Germline V CDR1 and CDR2: LNHDA, SQIVND (reference sequence). The CDR3 contains 14 residues. Trimming removed 3 bases from V and 8 bases from J; junction bases left unmatched: 8. CDR3 nucleotides: TGTGCCAGTAGTATTGGTCAGGGGGCCTGGGGCTACACCTTC. Translated, it gives CASSIGQGAWGYTF.

This chain links TRBV7-9 with TRBJ2-2, with D tentatively TRBD2 (5 bases). V lost 2 bases and J 4 bases, leaving 11 bases between the germline ends. This CDR3 has 15 amino acids. Germline V gene sequence: CDR1 SEHNR, CDR2 FQNEAQ (reference sequence). The CDR3, as DNA: TGTGCCAGCAGCTTAAGGCGGGCAGGCACCGGGGAGCTGTTTTTT. This encodes CASSLRRAGTGELFF.

This clone was picked up one time. The gene calls are TRBV18 and TRBJ1-2, with TRBD1 as a possible D gene (6 bases). This CDR3 spans 16 amino acids. Germline CDR1 KGHSH, CDR2 LQKENI. Trimming took off 1 base at V and 2 bases at J, with 14 bases between the two ends. In DNA form, the CDR3 reads TGTGCCAGCTCACCACGGGACAACTCCAGAAACTATGGCTACACCTTC. It yields the protein CASSPRDNSRNYGYTF.